The T cell receptor (beta chain) described here comes from a study of T-cell reconstitution after alpha-beta-depleted transplantation in children. Many counts were recorded for this clonotype. Its antigen is as yet unknown. TCRbeta library construction was performed incorporating unique molecular identifiers. In TCRdb, the PCR reads were re-called with MiXCR into one record per CDR3 protein. The data hold 250,000 to 300,000 distinct CDR3 sequences, with 10% observed a single time. Study-level findings and limits: Alpha-beta T cells about two months after transplant reportedly derived from several hundred expanded graft clones. Diversity and T-cell counts at one year after transplant derived mostly from new T cells. Where some patients showed high TCRbeta diversity at day 60, it came from recipient T cells and thymic progenitors that had survived.

V lost 3 bases and J lost 5; bases outside the gene matches: 3. The length of the CDR3 is 13 residues. From germline, CDR1 is DFQATT and CDR2 SNEGSKA (reference sequence). This rearrangement joins TRBV20-1 to TRBJ2-1; 8 bases map to TRBD2. The source of this sequence is a boy younger than two with acute myeloid leukemia, due to receive a stem cell transplant. Sequencing was performed on PBMCs, taken before TCRalphabeta/CD19-depleted stem cell transplant. Here the CDR3 reads CSARGLDHNEQFF. As DNA, the CDR3 is TGCAGTGCTAGGGGACTAGACCACAATGAGCAGTTCTTC.